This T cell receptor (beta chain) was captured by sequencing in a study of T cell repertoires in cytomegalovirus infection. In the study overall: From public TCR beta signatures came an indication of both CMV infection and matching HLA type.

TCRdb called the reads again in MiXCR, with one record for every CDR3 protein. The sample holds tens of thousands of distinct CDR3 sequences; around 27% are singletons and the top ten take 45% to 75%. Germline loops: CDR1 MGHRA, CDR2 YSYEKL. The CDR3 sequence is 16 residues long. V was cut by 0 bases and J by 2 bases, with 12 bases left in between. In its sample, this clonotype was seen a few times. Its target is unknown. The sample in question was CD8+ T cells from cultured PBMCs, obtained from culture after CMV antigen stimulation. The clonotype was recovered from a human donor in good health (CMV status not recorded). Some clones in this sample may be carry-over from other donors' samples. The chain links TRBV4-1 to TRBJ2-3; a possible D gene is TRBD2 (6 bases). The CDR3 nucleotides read TGCGCCAGCAGCCAAGAAGGGACTTTCTCCACAGATACGCAGTATTTT. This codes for CASSQEGTFSTDTQYF.